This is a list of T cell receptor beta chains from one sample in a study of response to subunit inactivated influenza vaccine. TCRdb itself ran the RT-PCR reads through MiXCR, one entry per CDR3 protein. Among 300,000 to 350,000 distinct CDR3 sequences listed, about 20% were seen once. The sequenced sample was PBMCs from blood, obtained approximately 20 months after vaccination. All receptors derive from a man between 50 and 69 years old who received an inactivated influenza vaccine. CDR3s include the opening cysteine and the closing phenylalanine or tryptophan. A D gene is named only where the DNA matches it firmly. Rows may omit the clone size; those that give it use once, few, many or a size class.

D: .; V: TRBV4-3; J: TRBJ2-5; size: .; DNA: TGCGCCAGCAGCCAGAATACGGGGGACCAAGAGACCCAGTACTTC; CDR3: CASSQNTGDQETQYF
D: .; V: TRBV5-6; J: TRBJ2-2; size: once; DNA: TGTGCCAGCAGCTTCGGGGGTCGGACCGGGGAGCTGTTTTTT; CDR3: CASSFGGRTGELFF
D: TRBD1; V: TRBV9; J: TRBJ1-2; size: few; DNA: TGTGCCAGCAGCGCGGACAGGGGGCATGGCTACACCTTC; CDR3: CASSADRGHGYTF
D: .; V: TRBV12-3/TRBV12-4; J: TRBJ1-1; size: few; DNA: TGTGCCAGCACCGTGTTATACACTGAAGCTTTCTTT; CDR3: CASTVLYTEAFF
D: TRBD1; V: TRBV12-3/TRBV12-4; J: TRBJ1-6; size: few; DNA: TGTGCCAGCAGTCCGGAAACCGGGACAGGGAGGATACCCCTCCACTTT; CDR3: CASSPETGTGRIPLHF
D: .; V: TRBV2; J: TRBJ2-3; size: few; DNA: TGTGCCAGCGCCACCGGGTTTTTCTCGGTAGATACGCAGTATTTT; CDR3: CASATGFFSVDTQYF
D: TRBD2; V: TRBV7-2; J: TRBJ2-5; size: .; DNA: TGTGCCAGCAGCATCTCAGGGACTAGCGGGGGAAAGACCCAGTACTTC; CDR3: CASSISGTSGGKTQYF
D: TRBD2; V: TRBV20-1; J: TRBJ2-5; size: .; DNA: TGCAGTGCTAGCTACGGACTAGCGGGAGGGCTTCGGGAGACCCAGTACTTC; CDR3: CSASYGLAGGLRETQYF
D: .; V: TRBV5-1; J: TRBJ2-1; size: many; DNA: TGCGCCAGCAGTACGACTCTCGCTGAGCAGTTCTTC; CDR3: CASSTTLAEQFF
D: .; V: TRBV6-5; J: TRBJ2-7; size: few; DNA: TGTGCCAGCAGTTCTTCCCCTGACCTGCGGGAGCAGTACTTC; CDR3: CASSSSPDLREQYF
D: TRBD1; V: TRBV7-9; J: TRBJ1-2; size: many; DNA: TGTGCCAGCAGCTTAGGGACAGGGCTGAGCTATGGCTACACCTTC; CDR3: CASSLGTGLSYGYTF